Below, one T cell receptor beta chain is given with its context. Its antigen specificity is not known. Qualities for individual bases were not recorded, and no much larger clone is one base off. The immunoSEQ Assay, a bias-controlled multiplex PCR, was used to amplify TCRbeta CDR3 regions from genomic DNA. As for the original processing: Nucleated cell counts per sample were estimated from amplification of reference gene primers within the assay. To quantify the absolute abundance of each unique TCRbeta CDR3 rearrangement, sequence reads were collapsed and filtered. For each sample, productive Simpson clonality was calculated by taking the square root of Simpson's diversity index across productive rearrangements. Here the immuneACCESS table is served through TCRdb, limited to in-frame sequences with V and J called. Missing clones are a known gap in these copies; in checked studies unresolved V genes cover under half, and the rest lacks a known reason. V and J calls and clone size are copied from that table; D and trimming were computed from the DNA. The sample records some 250,000 clones, roughly 87% of which are singletons. The top ten constitute about 0.64% of the sample.

Whole blood was collected in K2EDTA tubes by collaborating institutions according to the institutions' own protocols. For TCRbeta analysis, collaborators shipped samples in one of three forms: frozen whole blood, isolated PBMCs, or DNA extracted from either of those sample types. These data are taken from a study of blood T cell repertoires in COVID-19 (dated by TCRdb to 2018 to 2021). For context, the study as a whole: Samples covering the acute and convalescent phases of COVID-19 were provided by collaborators in the United States, Italy and Spain. The prospective study material was composed of cDNA or gDNA derived from T cells, B-cell-depleted T cells, or PBMCs. The dataset comprised deeply sampled blood TCRbeta repertoires from subjects exposed to, actively infected with, or recovered from COVID-19. The repertoires were made available in a free public database intended to serve as a resource for research on the immune response to SARS-CoV-2. The samples were drawn from the first 160 participants of the ongoing ImmuneRACE study and from about 1,200 subjects provided by 6 global collaborators. A de-identified subject ID, COVID-19 status, age in years and sex were almost always included in the sample metadata. Where available, HLA class I and class II types were taken from metadata supplied by the sample provider and were not determined by assay-based typing. What the work shows at the level of the full study, not this receptor alone: The amount of clinical and demographic metadata varied by source and participant and was provided uncurated.

For this chain, trimming is 0 bases at the V end and 8 bases at the J end, and the number of junction bases without a gene match is 5. CDR1 is given as LNHDA and CDR2 as SQIVND, both from the germline V gene (reference sequence). Including the terminal cysteine and phenylalanine, the CDR3 comprises 15 residues. Only the CDR3 part of the read is kept: 45 bases, read in frame from the first base. Sequenced material: peripheral blood. The sequence derives from a human donor in a cohort sampled during active COVID-19. This receptor chain uses TRBV19 and TRBJ2-1; TRBD1 lines up with 9 middle nucleotides. The DNA sequence is as follows: TGTGCCAGTAGTATAGAACGACAGGGGGTCGATGAGCAGTTCTTC. This is translated as CASSIERQGVDEQFF.